This TCR beta chain originates from a study of shared clonotypes between healthy human individuals (TCRdb year 2020). About the investigation overall: A few men and two women, aged 18 to 49 years, made up the cohort. For each donor, CD4 naive and CD4 memory were each run on three plates, CD8 naive on two plates, and CD8 memory on one plate. To estimate repertoire size and how much clonotype sharing occurs between individuals, the study deeply sequenced the blood TCR repertoires of five healthy adults. Libraries were prepared and TCR repertoires were sequenced by different laboratories using diverse techniques, in order to increase sequencing depth and limit assay-specific biases. Leukapheresis yielded between about 0.85 and 9.5 billion PBMCs per donor. Broader findings and caveats from the paper: Compared with non-shared clonotypes, the clonotypes found in all four sorted-subset donors had higher generation probabilities. Because the study included a small number of donors, the genetic and exposure-history diversity represented was limited. Naive subsets generally had larger estimated clonotype richness than memory subsets did. Sampling was restricted to blood, and TCR repertoires in tissues likely differ from the TCR repertoires found in blood. Incomplete sequencing was indicated by rarefaction of sorted-subset datasets, despite the large sequencing depth. Pairwise subsampling indicated that sequencing depth was expected to affect the degree of clonotype sharing among donors. When a handful of donors were compared, the shared fraction of clonotypes was about 5.2% for naive CD4, less than 4% for naive CD8, roughly 2.3% for memory CD4, and 0.4% for memory CD8.

TCR CDR3 regions were amplified from genomic DNA by multiplex PCR using the deep immunoSEQ assay. Extracted genomic DNA from each cell subset was spread evenly across all wells of several immunoSEQ 96-well plates, with each plate serving as a replicate. For sorted subsets, each replicate PCR was loaded with about 200 ng genomic DNA, equivalent to 30,000 to 35,000 T cell genomes. The purified libraries were quantified using a Qubit 3.0 fluorometer, sized with a Bioanalyzer 2100, and then quantified again using the KAPA Library Quantification kit. A separate single-read 150-cycle Illumina NextSeq 550 flow cell was used to sequence each immunoSEQ 96-well plate. For the original study's pipeline: Because only junctional sequences without quality scores were contained in the immunoSEQ output, filtering matching that applied to full-length reads could not be performed. Sequences were annotated with PyIR, a Python wrapper for IgBLAST v1.9, using IMGT germline references to assign V/J genes and CDR3. Any read was removed if the V/J assignment was weak (E-value above 1e-6), the CDR3 was missing, or the read contained stop codons, out-of-frame junctions, or ambiguous translated residues. A V3J clonotype was defined by an identical inferred V gene, J gene, and CDR3 amino acid sequence. Percentage overlap between repertoires was computed as shared unique clonotypes divided by the size of the smaller repertoire. Repertoire richness was assessed with RTK rarefaction, the Chao1 estimator, and Recon v2.1 estimates of unobserved clonotypes. Generation probabilities were computed with OLGA for all TCRbeta clonotypes obtained by the gDNA method from several donors. In TCRdb, the immuneACCESS table is reduced to in-frame sequences with V and J assigned. These tables do not hold every clone; where another copy was compared, an unresolved V gene accounts for under half, and the others remain unexplained. V, J and clone size are taken as reported in that table, and D and trimming were inferred from the DNA itself. The sample table lists about 2 million clones, about 95% of them with a count of one. Of the sample, roughly 1.1% is held by the ten largest clones.

CD8 naive samples consisted of CD45RO-negative cells that were positively selected for CCR7, yielding a CD45RA+CCR7+ population without TemRA cells. The donors were healthy, HIV-negative adults with no recently reported acute infections or vaccinations. Every donor was a Caucasian adult residing in Nashville, Tennessee, USA. After blood collection by leukapheresis, PBMCs were isolated using Ficoll-Histopaque density gradient centrifugation and then cryopreserved in the vapor phase of liquid nitrogen. Analytical flow cytometry was used to check the purity and quantity of every magnetically sorted T cell population. From each sorted fraction, genomic DNA was isolated and quantified by UV absorbance on a Nanodrop 2000c. With respect to this clone: There is no known antigen for this receptor. No qualities accompany the bases; no much larger clone lies one base away.

The receptor's source is a man aged 18 to 29 in good health. The sequenced material came from naive CD8+ T cells sorted from blood. Explained via the paper, the cell subset or site label denotes: CD45RA+CCR7+.

The CDR3: CASSLGAEWQTVSYEQYF. The nucleotides are TGTGCCAGCAGCTTGGGGGCAGAATGGCAGACAGTCTCCTACGAGCAGTACTTC. Recombination linked TRBV5-6 to TRBJ2-7; possibly the D gene is TRBD1, per 5 matching bases. Between the V and J ends, shortened by 0 bases and 0 bases respectively, the junction contains 19 bases. CDR1 and CDR2, looked up from the germline V gene, are SGHDT and YYEEEE. The CDR3, from cysteine to phenylalanine, totals 18 residues. Only the CDR3 portion is preserved as DNA: 54 bases, with reading frame beginning at the first base.